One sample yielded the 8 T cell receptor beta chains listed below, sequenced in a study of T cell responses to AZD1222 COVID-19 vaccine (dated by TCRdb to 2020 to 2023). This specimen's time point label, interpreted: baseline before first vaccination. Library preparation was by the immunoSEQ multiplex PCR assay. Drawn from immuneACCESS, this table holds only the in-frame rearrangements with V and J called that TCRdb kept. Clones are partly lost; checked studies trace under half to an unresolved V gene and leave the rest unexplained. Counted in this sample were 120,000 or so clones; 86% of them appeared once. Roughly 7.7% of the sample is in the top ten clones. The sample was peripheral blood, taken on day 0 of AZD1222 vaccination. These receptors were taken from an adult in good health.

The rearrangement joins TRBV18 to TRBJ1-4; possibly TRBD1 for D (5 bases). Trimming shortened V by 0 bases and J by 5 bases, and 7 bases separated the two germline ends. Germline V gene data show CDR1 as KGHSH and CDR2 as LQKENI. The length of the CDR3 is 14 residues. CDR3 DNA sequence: TGTGCCAGCTCACCACCGTGGGGGAATGAAAAACTGTTTTTT. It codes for CASSPPWGNEKLFF.

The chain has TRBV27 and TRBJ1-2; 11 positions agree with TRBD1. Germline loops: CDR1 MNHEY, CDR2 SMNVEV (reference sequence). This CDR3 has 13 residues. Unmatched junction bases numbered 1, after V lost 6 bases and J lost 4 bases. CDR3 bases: TGTGCCAGCAGGGGGACAGGGGGCTATGGCTACACCTTC. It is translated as CASRGTGGYGYTF.

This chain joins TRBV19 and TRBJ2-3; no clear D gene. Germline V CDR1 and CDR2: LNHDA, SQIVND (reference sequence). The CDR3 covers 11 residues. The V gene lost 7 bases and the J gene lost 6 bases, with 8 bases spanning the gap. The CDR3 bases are TGTGCCAGTAAGCAAGGGGATACGCAGTATTTT. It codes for CASKQGDTQYF.

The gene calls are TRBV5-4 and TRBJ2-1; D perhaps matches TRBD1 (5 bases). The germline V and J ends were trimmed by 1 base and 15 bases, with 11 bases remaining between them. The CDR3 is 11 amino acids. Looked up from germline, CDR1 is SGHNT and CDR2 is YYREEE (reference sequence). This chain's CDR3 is CASSLQGELFF. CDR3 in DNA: TGTGCCAGCAGCTTGCAGGGCGAGTTGTTCTTC.

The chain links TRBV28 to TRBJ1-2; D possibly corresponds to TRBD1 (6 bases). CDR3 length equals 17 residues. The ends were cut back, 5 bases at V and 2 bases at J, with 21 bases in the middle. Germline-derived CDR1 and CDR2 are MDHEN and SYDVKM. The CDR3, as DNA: TGTGCCAGCAGTCCCCTCCGGGGGGCCACACTCAACTATGGCTACACCTTC. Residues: CASSPLRGATLNYGYTF.

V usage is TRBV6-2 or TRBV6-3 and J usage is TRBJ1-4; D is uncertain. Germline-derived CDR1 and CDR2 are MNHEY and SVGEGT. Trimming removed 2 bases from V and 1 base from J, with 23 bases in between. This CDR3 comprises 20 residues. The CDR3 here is CASSYPMRRDQKGTNEKLFF. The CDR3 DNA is TGTGCCAGCAGTTACCCTATGAGGAGGGATCAAAAAGGAACTAATGAAAAACTGTTTTTT.

CDR3 bases: TGTGCCAGCAGCTTAATGAGGGGGTCGGATAGCACAGATACGCAGTATTTT. As protein: CASSLMRGSDSTDTQYF. The chain is built from TRBV7-2 and TRBJ2-3; D possibly corresponds to TRBD1 (6 bases). CDR1 is SGHTA and CDR2 is FQGNSA in the germline V gene. CDR3 size: 17 residues. Trimming took 2 bases from V and 0 from J, leaving 15 bases between them.

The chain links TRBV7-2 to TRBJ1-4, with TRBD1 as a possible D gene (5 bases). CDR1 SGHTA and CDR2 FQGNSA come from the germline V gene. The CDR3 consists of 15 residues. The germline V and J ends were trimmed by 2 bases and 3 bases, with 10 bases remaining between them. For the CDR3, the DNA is TGTGCCAGCAGCTTATGGGCAGGGTCTAATGAAAAACTGTTTTTT. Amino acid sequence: CASSLWAGSNEKLFF.